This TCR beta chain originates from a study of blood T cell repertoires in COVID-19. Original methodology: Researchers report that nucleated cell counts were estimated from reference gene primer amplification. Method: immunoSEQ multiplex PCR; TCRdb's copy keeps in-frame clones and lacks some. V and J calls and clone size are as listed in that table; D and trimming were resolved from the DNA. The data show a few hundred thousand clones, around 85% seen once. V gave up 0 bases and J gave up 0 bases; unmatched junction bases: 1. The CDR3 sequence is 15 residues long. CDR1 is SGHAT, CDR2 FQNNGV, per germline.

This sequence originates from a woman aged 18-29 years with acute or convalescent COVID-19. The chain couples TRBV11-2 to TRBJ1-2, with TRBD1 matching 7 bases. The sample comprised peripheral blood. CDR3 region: CASSLEQGTNYGYTF. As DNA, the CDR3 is TGTGCCAGCAGCTTAGAACAGGGGACTAACTATGGCTACACCTTC.